Listed here are 2 T cell receptor beta chains from one sample, sequenced in a study of blood T cell repertoires in COVID-19. Profiling relied on immunoSEQ multiplex PCR, and the TCRdb table lists in-frame clones only, not all of them. The sample includes some 200,000 clones, about 81% seen only once; the top ten take roughly 5.1%. The sample was peripheral blood. These receptors all stem from a woman in her seventies with COVID-19, enrolled during active disease.

J is TRBJ2-1 and V is TRBV7-2, with 7 nucleotides matching TRBD2. Trimming took 6 bases from V and 0 from J; bases not matched to a gene: 8. This CDR3 is 16 amino acids long. Germline loops: CDR1 SGHTA, CDR2 FQGNSA. The CDR3 loop is CASSFSGPLSYNEQFF. The CDR3 nucleotides read TGTGCCAGCAGTTTTAGCGGGCCGCTCTCCTACAATGAGCAGTTCTTC.

This clone occurred once. The chain links TRBV11-2 to TRBJ2-7; 8 bases line up with TRBD1. The V gene's germline CDR1 is SGHAT and CDR2 FQNNGV. There are 14 residues in the CDR3. Trimming removed 1 base from V and 6 bases from J; junction bases left unmatched: 5. The CDR3 here is CASSLGQGAGEQYF. The CDR3 bases are TGTGCCAGCAGCTTAGGGCAGGGGGCGGGCGAGCAGTACTTC. Full variable domain (missing parts from reference TRBV11-2 and TRBJ2-7): EAGVAQSPRYKIIEKRQSVAFWCNPISGHATLYWYQQILGQGPKLLIQFQNNGVVDDSQLPKDRFSAERLKGVDSTLKIQPAKLEDSAVYLCASSLGQGAGEQYFGPGTRLTVT.